One and the same sample provided the 16 T cell receptor beta chains below, sequenced in a study of T cells after somatic rescue of genetic block. Method: immunoSEQ multiplex PCR; TCRdb's copy keeps in-frame clones and lacks some. The sample carries 85,000 to 100,000 clones, 75% to 90% recorded once. The sequencing input was peripheral blood mononuclear cells (PBMCs). The receptors here all came from a woman younger than 30.

The gene calls are TRBV27 and TRBJ1-1, with TRBD1 matching over 11 bases. CDR3 length: 16 amino acids. Losses at the gene ends were 6 bases for V and 1 base for J; bases not matched to a gene: 7. CDR1 MNHEY and CDR2 SMNVEV come from the germline V gene (reference sequence). The CDR3 DNA reads TGTGCCAGCAGACCCGGGACAGGGGGACGGAACACTGAAGCTTTCTTT. This encodes CASRPGTGGRNTEAFF.

The chain couples TRBV28 to TRBJ1-1; D is perhaps TRBD1 (5 bases). Per the germline V gene, CDR1 is MDHEN and CDR2 is SYDVKM. The CDR3 covers 13 residues. The germline V and J ends were trimmed by 7 bases and 2 bases, with 11 bases remaining between them. This CDR3 reads CASTVTVNTEAFF. DNA for the CDR3: TGTGCCAGCACTGTGACAGTTAACACTGAAGCTTTCTTT.

This chain connects TRBV19 to TRBJ2-1, with 8 bases aligning to TRBD2. This CDR3 comprises 15 residues. J gave up 5 bases and V 6 bases, and 9 bases lay outside the gene matches. Per the germline V gene, CDR1 is LNHDA and CDR2 is SQIVND (reference sequence). CDR3 nucleotide sequence: TGTGCCAGTAGCTCCTCCGGGAGGGCCAACAATGAGCAGTTCTTC. It yields the protein CASSSSGRANNEQFF.

This clone has more than one count but fewer than ten. This chain links TRBV28 with TRBJ2-3, with no clear D. Germline lookup yields CDR1 MDHEN and CDR2 SYDVKM. V shed 1 base and J shed 1 base, with 12 bases lying between them. The CDR3 is 16 amino acids. CDR3 amino acids: CASSLSPAWGTDTQYF. CDR3 coding DNA: TGTGCCAGCAGTTTATCCCCAGCCTGGGGCACAGATACGCAGTATTTT.

Only a few counts were recorded for this clone. The CDR3 region is CASIDGGLWNTEAFF. The CDR3 bases are TGTGCCTCTATTGACGGGGGACTTTGGAACACTGAAGCTTTCTTT. This chain uses TRBV30 with TRBJ1-1, with D tentatively TRBD1 (5 bases). From germline, CDR1 is GTSNPN and CDR2 SVGIG (reference sequence). The CDR3 consists of 15 residues. The ends were cut back, 7 bases at V and 1 base at J, with 19 bases in the middle.

This clone appeared a single time. The chain couples TRBV5-1 to TRBJ2-7; D remains unclear. The ends were cut back, 4 bases at V and 3 bases at J, with 11 bases in the middle. The germline gives CDR1 SGHRS, CDR2 YFSETQ. The CDR3 is 13 amino acids. In DNA form, the CDR3 reads TGCGCCAGCAGCCTCGACATAGTCTACGAGCAGTACTTC. It specifies CASSLDIVYEQYF.

The genes are TRBV6-5 and TRBJ1-2; TRBD1 is a possible D gene (6 bases). The CDR3 sequence is 15 residues long. With 5 bases removed from V and 0 bases from J, the gap between germline ends came to 13 bases. Germline assignment: CDR1 MNHEY and CDR2 SVGAGI. The CDR3 DNA reads as TGTGCCAGCAGTAGCCCGGGACATACTAACTATGGCTACACCTTC. Its translation: CASSSPGHTNYGYTF.

The count of this clone is one. The chain recombines TRBV29-1 with TRBJ2-1; 7 bases fit TRBD2. The CDR3 runs to 15 residues. Germline V gene lookup returns CDR1 SQVTM and CDR2 ANQGSEA. Unmatched junction bases numbered 13, after V lost 7 bases and J lost 4 bases. The CDR3 DNA is TGCAGCGCCGGCCCGGGGCTAGCGGAGTACAATGAGCAGTTCTTC. It encodes CSAGPGLAEYNEQFF.

V gene TRBV13 combines with J gene TRBJ2-6, with D uncertain. The CDR3 has 16 residues. In germline, CDR1 is PRHDT, CDR2 FYEKMQ (reference sequence). V shed 0 bases and J shed 2 bases, with 8 bases lying between them. CDR3 sequence reads: CASSLGRVTGANVLTF. The CDR3, as DNA: TGTGCCAGCAGCTTAGGCCGGGTCACTGGGGCCAACGTCCTGACTTTC.

The chain carries TRBV19 and TRBJ1-5; D not resolved. The CDR3 covers 12 residues. V lost 6 bases to trimming and J lost 4 bases, with 7 bases between them. Germline V lookup: CDR1 LNHDA, CDR2 SQIVND (reference sequence). CDR3 loop: CASSLLNQPQHF. The CDR3 region has the DNA TGTGCCAGTAGCCTGTTGAATCAGCCCCAGCATTTT.

This chain joins TRBV5-1 and TRBJ2-2; TRBD1 matches at 11 bases. The CDR3 length is 16 residues. Losses at the gene ends were 2 bases for V and 5 bases for J; bases not matched to a gene: 5. Germline V lookup: CDR1 SGHRS, CDR2 YFSETQ. The CDR3 region is CASSLMGTGGTGELFF. The CDR3 nucleotides read TGCGCCAGCAGCTTAATGGGGACAGGGGGTACCGGGGAGCTGTTTTTT.

The chain combines TRBV5-1 with TRBJ2-7; possible D gene TRBD1, 6 bases. Trimming left V 4 bases short and J 4 bases short, with 18 bases between. This CDR3 region has 15 residues. The germline V gene has CDR1 SGHRS and CDR2 YFSETQ. CDR3 sequence reads: CASSPRQGQGYEQYF. CDR3 DNA: TGCGCCAGCAGCCCCCGGCAGGGCCAGGGGTACGAGCAGTACTTC. Full variable domain (remainder filled in from reference TRBV5-1 and TRBJ2-7): KAGVTQTPRYLIKTRGQQVTLSCSPISGHRSVSWYQQTPGQGLQFLFEYFSETQRNKGNFPGRFSGRQFSNSRSEMNVSTLELGDSALYLCASSPRQGQGYEQYFGPGTRLTVT.

This clone has more than one count but fewer than ten. V and J are TRBV6-1 and TRBJ2-2, with D possibly TRBD2 on 6 matching bases. Trimming shortened V by 1 base and J by 6 bases, and 18 bases separated the two germline ends. The CDR3 has 17 amino acids. Germline CDR1 is MNHNS and CDR2 is SASEGT. The CDR3: CASSEGGTRVLAGELFF. The CDR3 nucleotides read TGTGCCAGCAGTGAAGGGGGGACTCGGGTTCTCGCCGGGGAGCTGTTTTTT.

The genes are TRBV6-1 and TRBJ2-4; D perhaps matches TRBD2 (6 bases). The CDR3 length is 14 residues. Germline-derived CDR1 and CDR2 are MNHNS and SASEGT. The germline V and J ends were trimmed by 6 bases and 7 bases, with 16 bases remaining between them. The CDR3 DNA reads TGTGCCAGCAGGGAGGGCTCGTCGGTGAACATTCAGTACTTC. It translates to CASREGSSVNIQYF.

Note on this clone: The conserved phenylalanine or tryptophan is not found at the CDR3 terminus, so this likely reflects a read error. The genes are TRBV4-2 and TRBJ1-2; D uncertain. Looked up from germline, CDR1 is LGHNA and CDR2 is YNFKEQ. V lost 1 base to trimming and J lost 2 bases, with 5 bases between them. This CDR3 region has 13 residues. CDR3 protein: CASSQAQNYGYTL. CDR3 sequence (DNA): TGTGCCAGCAGCCAAGCACAGAACTATGGCTACACCCTC.

The CDR3 region has the DNA TGTGCCAGCAGCGCACTAGCGGGAGTAGGCTACGGGGAGCTGTTTTTT. Translating it yields CASSALAGVGYGELFF. This chain uses TRBV7-9 with TRBJ2-2, with 11 bases matching TRBD2. The ends lost 5 bases at V and 7 bases at J; junction bases unmatched: 9. Per the germline V gene, CDR1 is SEHNR and CDR2 is FQNEAQ (reference sequence). This CDR3 is 16 amino acids long.